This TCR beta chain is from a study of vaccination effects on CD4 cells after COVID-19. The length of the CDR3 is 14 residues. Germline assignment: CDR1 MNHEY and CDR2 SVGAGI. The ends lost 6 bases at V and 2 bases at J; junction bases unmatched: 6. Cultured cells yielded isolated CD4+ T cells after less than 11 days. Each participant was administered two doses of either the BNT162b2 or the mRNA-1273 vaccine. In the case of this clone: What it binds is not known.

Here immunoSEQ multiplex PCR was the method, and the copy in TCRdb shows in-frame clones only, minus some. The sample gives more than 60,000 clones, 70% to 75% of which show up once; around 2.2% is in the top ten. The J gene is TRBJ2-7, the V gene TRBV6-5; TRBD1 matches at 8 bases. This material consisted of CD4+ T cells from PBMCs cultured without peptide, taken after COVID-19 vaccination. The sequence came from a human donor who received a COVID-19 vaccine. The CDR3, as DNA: TGTGCCAGCAGAACCGGGACAGGTCCCTACGAGCAGTACGTC. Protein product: CASRTGTGPYEQYV.